The clone carrying this T cell receptor (beta chain) was seen repeatedly, ten times or more. CDR1 KGHSH and CDR2 LQKENI come from the germline V gene. The CDR3 length is 14 residues. V was trimmed by 2 bases and J by 2 bases, leaving 10 bases between them. The data stem from a study of T cells in Graves' hyperthyroidism and ophthalmopathy. Amplification of TCR beta CDR3 regions was performed using RNA transcripts as template. The HTBI set primed first-round TCR CDR3 RT-PCR. MiXCR, run by TCRdb on the multiplex PCR reads, gives a single entry per CDR3 protein. In the table there are more than 350,000 distinct CDR3 sequences, roughly 17% of which are singletons.

Sequences were obtained from blood. This clonotype was obtained from a woman in her twenties or thirties with Graves' hyperthyroidism that later progressed to Graves' ophthalmopathy. The chain is built from TRBV18 and TRBJ2-7; D gene ambiguous. The CDR3 sequence: CASSPSPTPYEQYF. The CDR3 DNA reads TGTGCCAGCTCACCATCCCCGACCCCCTACGAGCAGTACTTC.